A single sample gave rise to the 14 T cell receptor beta chains below, sequenced in a study of CD8 T cells in Susac syndrome. Roughly 0.45 to 1 ug RNA was reverse transcribed with random hexamers. TCRdb redid the calling of the immunoSEQ multiplex PCR reads with MiXCR, one entry per CDR3 protein. The sample has under 200,000 distinct CDR3 sequences, roughly 96% seen once. The source material was CD4+ T cells from PBMCs. The receptors derive from a human donor in good health.

The chain joins TRBV5-1 to TRBJ1-1; 8 bases are a match to TRBD1. Germline CDR1 SGHRS, CDR2 YFSETQ. CDR3 length equals 14 residues. Germline trimming cut 2 bases from V and 5 bases from J; bases unmatched to any gene: 5. The CDR3 region has the DNA TGCGCCAGCAGCTTTGGGACAGGTCGGACTGAAGCTTTCTTT. It encodes CASSFGTGRTEAFF. Full variable domain (rest looked up from reference TRBV5-1 and TRBJ1-1): KAGVTQTPRYLIKTRGQQVTLSCSPISGHRSVSWYQQTPGQGLQFLFEYFSETQRNKGNFPGRFSGRQFSNSRSEMNVSTLELGDSALYLCASSFGTGRTEAFFGQGTRLTVV.

This chain uses TRBV3-1 with TRBJ2-5; no definite D call. The CDR3 contains 16 residues. Trimming took off 4 bases at V and 5 bases at J, with 20 bases between the two ends. CDR1 is LGHDT, CDR2 YNNKEL, per germline (reference sequence). The CDR3 here is CASSLKQTQFPETQYF. CDR3 DNA sequence: TGTGCCAGCAGCCTCAAGCAAACCCAATTCCCGGAGACCCAGTACTTC.

The chain is built from TRBV20-1 and TRBJ1-6; maybe TRBD1 (5 bases). Germline values: CDR1 DFQATT, CDR2 SNEGSKA (reference sequence). V lost 5 bases and J 10 bases, leaving 18 bases between the germline ends. CDR3 length: 14 amino acids. The CDR3 loop reads CSAPDNPGSSPLHF. The CDR3 nucleotides read TGCAGTGCTCCGGACAACCCTGGTAGCTCACCCCTCCACTTT.

The genes are TRBV30 and TRBJ2-3, with a tentative D call TRBD2 (7 bases). The CDR3 contains 14 residues. Trimming shortened V by 0 bases and J by 6 bases, and 13 bases separated the two germline ends. Germline V gene data show CDR1 as GTSNPN and CDR2 as SVGIG (reference sequence). The CDR3 is CAWSVGGGLDTQYF. In DNA form, the CDR3 reads TGTGCCTGGAGTGTCGGCGGGGGCTTGGATACGCAGTATTTT.

The V and J genes are TRBV20-1 and TRBJ2-1, with TRBD1 matching 7 bases. Germline values: CDR1 DFQATT, CDR2 SNEGSKA (reference sequence). The CDR3 spans 16 residues. The junction had 14 bases not matched to a gene; V was cut back by 5 bases and J by 4 bases. CDR3 amino acids: CSADPPGQTLYNEQFF. The CDR3 bases are TGCAGTGCTGACCCTCCGGGACAGACATTATACAATGAGCAGTTCTTC.

J is TRBJ1-2 and V is TRBV12-3 or TRBV12-4; the D gene is possibly TRBD1 (6 bases). Trimming shortened V by 3 bases and J by 1 base, and 15 bases separated the two germline ends. The CDR3 sequence is 16 residues long. CDR3 DNA: TGTGCCAGCAGTTTTCAGGGGATGGCCGTTAACTATGGCTACACCTTC. Translation gives CASSFQGMAVNYGYTF.

The rearrangement uses TRBV5-1 and TRBJ2-7; no firm D call. Germline V lookup: CDR1 SGHRS, CDR2 YFSETQ. Trimming pared 0 bases from V and 3 bases from J, leaving 7 bases between. The CDR3 consists of 13 residues. This CDR3 reads CASSLDGYYEQYV. The CDR3 region has the DNA TGCGCCAGCAGCTTGGACGGGTACTACGAGCAGTACGTC.

CDR3 in amino acids: CASSGVEGLSPYEQYV. The CDR3 bases are TGTGCCAGCAGTGGAGTGGAGGGCCTTTCCCCGTACGAGCAGTACGTC. The gene calls are TRBV28 and TRBJ2-7; D might be TRBD2 (6 bases). This CDR3 is built from 16 residues. The germline V gene has CDR1 MDHEN and CDR2 SYDVKM. V was trimmed by 5 bases and J by 4 bases, leaving 21 bases between them.

J is TRBJ1-5 and V is TRBV4-1; perhaps TRBD1 as D (6 bases). Between the trimmed V and J ends, which lost 3 bases and 7 bases, there was a span of 19 bases. The CDR3 runs to 16 residues. CDR1 is MGHRA, CDR2 YSYEKL, per germline. The CDR3 DNA follows: TGCGCCAGCAGCCACGGTCCTCCCCAGGGGCACCAGCCCCAGCATTTT. Encoded protein: CASSHGPPQGHQPQHF.

The chain couples TRBV2 to TRBJ1-2; no firm D call. This CDR3 has 13 amino acids. The V and J ends lost 3 bases and 5 bases respectively, with 10 bases between them. CDR1 and CDR2 (germline): SNHLY, FYNNEI. The CDR3 DNA sequence: TGTGCCAGCAGTGACGGGCAGCGATATGGCTACACCTTC. Translated: CASSDGQRYGYTF.

This chain connects TRBV20-1 to TRBJ2-5; 9 bases match TRBD2. The CDR3 is 17 residues long. Germline V gene lookup returns CDR1 DFQATT and CDR2 SNEGSKA (reference sequence). V dropped 0 bases and J dropped 2; count of bases not matched to a gene: 10. The CDR3 nucleotides are TGCAGTGCTAGAGACCCGGGGCTAGCGGGGTCTCAAGAGACCCAGTACTTC. As protein: CSARDPGLAGSQETQYF.

The rearrangement joins TRBV29-1 to TRBJ2-7; possible D gene TRBD1, 6 bases. Germline-derived CDR1 and CDR2 are SQVTM and ANQGSEA. V shed 3 bases and J shed 3 bases, with 9 bases lying between them. The CDR3 length is 12 residues. The CDR3 sequence: CSVDRGDYEQYF. Written as DNA, the CDR3 is TGCAGCGTTGACAGGGGAGACTACGAGCAGTACTTC.

This sequence joins TRBV12-3 or TRBV12-4 and TRBJ1-5, with no clear D. V dropped 5 bases and J dropped 4 bases, with 3 bases sitting between them. This CDR3 is built from 11 residues. CDR3 loop: CASSKNQPQHF. The CDR3 DNA reads as TGTGCCAGCAGTAAAAATCAGCCCCAGCATTTT.

The gene calls are TRBV3-1 and TRBJ2-1, with unresolved D. This CDR3 contains 15 residues. Trimming took 4 bases from V and 7 from J, leaving 17 bases between them. Germline CDR1 reads LGHDT; CDR2 reads YNNKEL (reference sequence). The CDR3 loop is CASSLALGSFNEQFF. The CDR3 DNA reads as TGTGCCAGCAGCCTAGCCCTCGGGTCGTTTAATGAGCAGTTCTTC.